Listed here are 26 T cell receptor beta chains from one sample, sequenced in a study of blood T cell repertoires in COVID-19. Assay used: immunoSEQ multiplex PCR; TCRdb lists only in-frame clones, some missing. The repertoire holds 450,000 to 500,000 clones, with approximately 83% as singletons. The specimen was peripheral blood. These receptors originate from a human donor in a cohort sampled during active COVID-19.

V usage is TRBV30 and J usage is TRBJ2-3; D perhaps matches TRBD2 (6 bases). The CDR3 is 14 residues long. In germline, CDR1 is GTSNPN, CDR2 SVGIG (reference sequence). V was shortened by 5 bases and J by 0 bases, with 12 bases between the two germline ends. The CDR3 protein is CAWGTPRSTDTQYF. As DNA, the CDR3 is TGTGCCTGGGGGACTCCCCGAAGCACAGATACGCAGTATTTT.

The V and J genes are TRBV3-1 (or the pseudogene TRBV3-2) and TRBJ1-1; D remains ambiguous. Germline values: CDR1 LGHDT, CDR2 YNNKEL (reference sequence). The CDR3 length is 14 residues. Trimming removed 2 bases from V and 0 bases from J, with 7 bases in between. The CDR3 DNA sequence: TGTGCCAGCAGCCAACGGGAGGTGAACACTGAAGCTTTCTTT. It codes for CASSQREVNTEAFF.

The rearrangement joins TRBV6-6 to TRBJ2-2, with D unclear. V gave up 5 bases and J gave up 7 bases, with 8 bases separating them. Germline CDR1 is MNHNY and CDR2 is SVGAGI (reference sequence). CDR3 length: 12 amino acids. The CDR3 coding sequence is TGTGCCAGCAGTCCACAAGTCGGGGAGCTGTTTTTT. Protein product: CASSPQVGELFF.

The CDR3 loop reads CASKLDLDTQYF. CDR3 nucleotide sequence: TGTGCCAGCAAGCTGGACTTAGATACGCAGTATTTT. The J gene is TRBJ2-3, the V gene TRBV2, with a weak D call TRBD2 (5 bases). The CDR3 has 12 amino acids. The V gene's germline CDR1 is SNHLY and CDR2 FYNNEI. V lost 7 bases and J lost 5, with 10 bases in between. Together with reference TRBV2 and TRBJ2-3, the CDR3 gives the full variable domain: EPEVTQTPSHQVTQMGQEVILRCVPISNHLYFYWYRQILGQKVEFLVSFYNNEISEKSEIFDDQFSVERPDGSNFTLKIRSTKLEDSAMYFCASKLDLDTQYFGPGTRLTVL.

This chain connects TRBV30 to TRBJ1-2; the match to TRBD1 covers 7 bases. The CDR3 is 14 residues long. Germline V gene sequence: CDR1 GTSNPN, CDR2 SVGIG (reference sequence). The V gene end was trimmed by 5 bases and the J gene end by 2 bases; junction bases not matched to a gene: 8. CDR3 amino acids: CAWGNRGLNYGYTF. Written as DNA, the CDR3 is TGTGCCTGGGGCAACAGGGGCCTAAACTATGGCTACACCTTC.

The CDR3 nucleotides are TGTGCCAGCAGCTTCGGGACTAGCGGTAGCACAGATACGCAGTATTTT. Translating gives CASSFGTSGSTDTQYF. This chain connects TRBV9 to TRBJ2-3; 11 nucleotides align to TRBD2. Germline V gene lookup returns CDR1 SGDLS and CDR2 YYNGEE. The CDR3 length is 16 residues. The V gene end was trimmed by 4 bases and the J gene end by 0 bases; junction bases not matched to a gene: 4.

This chain joins TRBV4-2 and TRBJ2-2; the D gene is possibly TRBD2 (6 bases). This CDR3 has 15 residues. Germline-derived CDR1 and CDR2 are LGHNA and YNFKEQ. The V gene lost 4 bases and the J gene lost 5 bases, with 14 bases spanning the gap. This chain's CDR3 is CASSLGTLETGELFF. The DNA of the CDR3 is TGTGCCAGCAGCCTTGGGACTTTGGAAACCGGGGAGCTGTTTTTT.

The chain links TRBV30 to TRBJ1-1; 7 bases align to TRBD1. J lost 2 bases, V lost 3 bases, and 3 bases had no gene match. Per the germline V gene, CDR1 is GTSNPN and CDR2 is SVGIG (reference sequence). This CDR3 contains 13 residues. CDR3: CAWRGQPNTEAFF. Written as DNA, the CDR3 is TGTGCCTGGAGGGGACAGCCTAACACTGAAGCTTTCTTT. Drawing the rest from reference TRBV30 and TRBJ1-1, the complete variable domain is SQTIHQWPATLVQPVGSPLSLECTVEGTSNPNLYWYRQAAGRGLQLLFYSVGIGQISSEVPQNLSASRPQDRQFILSSKKLLLSDSGFYLCAWRGQPNTEAFFGQGTRLTVV.

The CDR3: CASSLDGTAYGYTF. The CDR3 DNA reads TGTGCCAGCAGCTTAGACGGGACAGCCTATGGCTACACCTTC. This sequence joins TRBV7-2 and TRBJ1-2; 7 bases are a match to TRBD1. Germline-derived CDR1 and CDR2 are SGHTA and FQGNSA. This CDR3 has 14 amino acids. V shed 1 base, J shed 4 bases, and the junction held 3 bases outside the gene matches.

This chain connects TRBV2 to TRBJ1-1; the D gene is possibly TRBD1 (6 bases). Trimming took off 3 bases at V and 0 bases at J, with 11 bases between the two ends. The CDR3 consists of 15 residues. CDR1 and CDR2 (germline): SNHLY, FYNNEI. This chain's CDR3 is CASSDFYRVNTEAFF. The DNA for the CDR3 is TGTGCCAGCAGTGACTTCTACAGGGTGAACACTGAAGCTTTCTTT.

This sequence joins TRBV5-6 and TRBJ1-2; 8 nucleotides align to TRBD1. This CDR3 has 15 amino acids. Trimming at V came to 6 bases and at J to 5 bases, leaving 12 bases not matched to a gene. Germline lookup yields CDR1 SGHDT and CDR2 YYEEEE. The CDR3 spells CASTKTGQGEYGYTF. CDR3 nucleotides: TGTGCCAGCACCAAAACCGGACAGGGTGAATATGGCTACACCTTC.

The chain links TRBV7-3 to TRBJ1-2; 8 bases are a match to TRBD1. The CDR3 has 13 residues. Germline trimming cut 5 bases from V and 9 bases from J; bases unmatched to any gene: 8. Germline CDR1 is SGHTA and CDR2 is FQGTGA. The CDR3 region has the DNA TGTGCCAGCAGCCAGGACAGGGATAGTAGCTACACCTTC. The encoded protein is CASSQDRDSSYTF.

The chain has TRBV25-1 and TRBJ1-4; no reliable D call. This CDR3 is 16 amino acids long. Germline CDR1 and CDR2: MGHDK and SYGVNS. Deletions cut 1 base from V and 8 bases from J, with 17 bases between. The CDR3 DNA reads TGTGCCAGCAGTGAATTTCGGGAAGGCGGAGGCGAAAAACTGTTTTTT. It yields the protein CASSEFREGGGEKLFF.

The chain employs TRBV4-1 and TRBJ2-3, with 7 bases that match TRBD1. V gave up 1 base and J gave up 5 bases; unmatched junction bases: 12. The germline V gene has CDR1 MGHRA and CDR2 YSYEKL. The CDR3 extends over 17 amino acids. The CDR3 region is CASSQGSGQEFQDTQYF. The DNA for the CDR3 is TGCGCCAGCAGCCAAGGCTCCGGACAGGAGTTTCAAGATACGCAGTATTTT.

The chain carries TRBV19 and TRBJ1-2; D unclear. The germline V and J ends were trimmed by 6 bases and 8 bases, with 19 bases remaining between them. CDR1 is LNHDA and CDR2 is SQIVND in the germline V gene (reference sequence). There are 14 residues in the CDR3. The CDR3 DNA is TGTGCCAGTAGCGCCCTAACAGCTAACTCGGGCTACACCTTC. It codes for CASSALTANSGYTF.

The rearrangement joins TRBV7-2 to TRBJ2-1; 8 bases are a match to TRBD2. CDR3 length equals 15 residues. Germline lookup yields CDR1 SGHTA and CDR2 FQGNSA. After removal of 4 bases from V and 2 bases from J, the junction contained 4 bases not matched to a gene. The CDR3 reads CASSSTSAAYNEQFF. The CDR3 DNA reads TGTGCCAGCAGCTCGACTAGCGCGGCCTACAATGAGCAGTTCTTC.

The V and J genes are TRBV30 and TRBJ2-7; D might be TRBD2 (5 bases). Germline lookup yields CDR1 GTSNPN and CDR2 SVGIG (reference sequence). V dropped 8 bases and J dropped 1 base, with 15 bases sitting between them. This CDR3 spans 13 amino acids. The CDR3 protein is CAGRRSLSYEQYF. CDR3 DNA: TGTGCCGGCAGGAGGTCTCTTTCCTACGAGCAGTACTTC.

This clone has only one observation. The chain joins TRBV5-1 to TRBJ2-1; 8 nucleotides align to TRBD1. The CDR3 extends over 14 amino acids. Germline V CDR1 and CDR2: SGHRS, YFSETQ. With V trimmed by 0 bases and J by 7 bases, 3 bases remained unmatched. The CDR3 region has the DNA TGCGCCAGCAGCTTGGGACAGGGGTTGAATGAGCAGTTCTTC. Residues: CASSLGQGLNEQFF. Complete variable domain (other parts from reference TRBV5-1 and TRBJ2-1): KAGVTQTPRYLIKTRGQQVTLSCSPISGHRSVSWYQQTPGQGLQFLFEYFSETQRNKGNFPGRFSGRQFSNSRSEMNVSTLELGDSALYLCASSLGQGLNEQFFGPGTRLTVL.

The V gene is TRBV28, the J gene TRBJ2-7; 9 nucleotides line up with TRBD2. Germline V CDR1 and CDR2: MDHEN, SYDVKM. There are 17 residues in the CDR3. V was pared by 5 bases and J by 1 base, with 12 bases of the junction left unmatched. Written as DNA, the CDR3 is TGTGCCAGCAGTCCGCCGAAGCTAGCGGGGTATTCCTACGAGCAGTACTTC. This translates into CASSPPKLAGYSYEQYF.

The chain couples TRBV20-1 to TRBJ1-1, with TRBD1 as a possible D gene (5 bases). Trimming removed 3 bases at V and 7 bases at J, with 9 bases between. This CDR3 has 11 residues. Germline assignment: CDR1 DFQATT and CDR2 SNEGSKA (reference sequence). The CDR3 bases are TGCAGTGCTAGCGATAGGGGTGAAGCTTTCTTT. Encoded protein: CSASDRGEAFF.

This chain links TRBV6-5 with TRBJ1-5, with TRBD1 matching 7 bases. This CDR3 region has 15 residues. V lost 6 bases, J lost 1 base, and 6 bases stayed unmatched. In germline, CDR1 is MNHEY, CDR2 SVGAGI. The CDR3 coding sequence is TGTGCCAGCAGCCCCGACAGGGAAAGCAATCAGCCCCAGCATTTT. Protein: CASSPDRESNQPQHF.

This rearrangement joins TRBV5-1 to TRBJ1-2; a weak D match, TRBD1 (5 bases). V was trimmed by 1 base and J by 7 bases, leaving 20 bases between them. There are 16 residues in the CDR3. Germline CDR1 SGHRS, CDR2 YFSETQ. The CDR3 loop is CASSLLIGAVASGYTF. The CDR3 bases are TGCGCCAGCAGCTTGTTAATTGGGGCGGTTGCATCTGGCTACACCTTC. Full variable domain (outside the CDR3, taken from reference TRBV5-1 and TRBJ1-2): KAGVTQTPRYLIKTRGQQVTLSCSPISGHRSVSWYQQTPGQGLQFLFEYFSETQRNKGNFPGRFSGRQFSNSRSEMNVSTLELGDSALYLCASSLLIGAVASGYTFGSGTRLTVV.

The chain recombines TRBV2 with TRBJ2-5; D is ambiguous. The CDR3 extends over 11 amino acids. Germline V lookup: CDR1 SNHLY, CDR2 FYNNEI. Trimming removed 5 bases at V and 4 bases at J, with 5 bases between. The CDR3 region is CASSPRETQYF. DNA of the CDR3: TGTGCCAGCAGTCCTAGAGAGACCCAGTACTTC.

The V and J genes are TRBV5-1 and TRBJ2-7; TRBD1 matches 7 bases. V gave up 0 bases and J gave up 0 bases; unmatched junction bases: 6. In germline, CDR1 is SGHRS, CDR2 YFSETQ. The length of the CDR3 is 16 residues. The CDR3 loop reads CASSLAPQGSSYEQYF. The CDR3 DNA is TGCGCCAGCAGCTTGGCCCCACAGGGGAGCTCCTACGAGCAGTACTTC.

DNA of the CDR3: TGTGCCACCAGCAGAAAACCCTTCCTTGGAGGGAAGGAAGTATCCTATAATTCACCCCTCCACTTT. Encoded protein: CATSRKPFLGGKEVSYNSPLHF. The chain has TRBV15 and TRBJ1-6, with D unresolved. Trimming removed 2 bases at V and 1 base at J, with 27 bases between. There are 22 residues in the CDR3. Germline V gene data show CDR1 as LNHNV and CDR2 as YYDKDF (reference sequence).

The chain couples TRBV25-1 to TRBJ2-7, with 8 positions matching TRBD2. The CDR3 is made up of 15 amino acids. Germline V CDR1 and CDR2: MGHDK, SYGVNS. The V segment lost 5 bases and the J segment 6 bases; nucleotides outside the gene matches: 12. CDR3 coding DNA: TGTGCCAGCAGTTGGTTAAGCGGGAGCTCCGGCGAGCAGTACTTC. It yields the protein CASSWLSGSSGEQYF.